This passage covers 25 T cell receptor beta chains from one sample sequenced in a study of cytomegalovirus exposure and HLA in healthy donors. In the PCR, 60 Vbeta and 13 Jbeta primers were used. The table came from immunoSEQ multiplex PCR; TCRdb's copy has only in-frame clones and leaves some out. The sample lists under 200,000 clones; 75% to 90% were seen once. What was sequenced was PBMCs. The receptors stem from a woman aged 45-65 years in good health and CMV-seropositive.

Only one count was recorded for this clone. The junction departs from germline at one end; a sequencing error may be responsible. V usage is TRBV7-9 and J usage is TRBJ2-1, with 9 nucleotides matching TRBD2. CDR3 length equals 15 residues. In germline, CDR1 is SEHNR, CDR2 FQNEAQ (reference sequence). The CDR3 protein is CSSSLEGGGAAEQFF. CDR3 DNA: TGTTCCAGCAGCTTAGAGGGCGGGGGGGCCGCTGAGCAGTTCTTC.

This clone was seen only once. The chain uses TRBV15 and TRBJ2-2; 11 bases align to TRBD2. From germline, CDR1 is LNHNV and CDR2 YYDKDF (reference sequence). The V gene end was trimmed by 3 bases and the J gene end by 5 bases; junction bases not matched to a gene: 2. The CDR3 is 15 residues long. CDR3: CATSRGLAATGELFF. CDR3 nucleotide sequence: TGTGCCACCAGCAGGGGACTAGCGGCGACCGGGGAGCTGTTTTTT.

This chain connects TRBV5-4 to TRBJ2-1; the D gene is possibly TRBD2 (5 bases). Germline CDR1 and CDR2: SGHNT and YYREEE (reference sequence). The CDR3 has 12 residues. Trimming stripped 3 bases from V and 10 bases from J, with 11 bases between. As DNA, the CDR3 is TGTGCCAGCAGCTCCGCACGGGGAGAGCAGTTCTTC. Protein: CASSSARGEQFF. Drawing the rest from reference TRBV5-4 and TRBJ2-1, the complete variable domain is ETGVTQSPTHLIKTRGQQVTLRCSSQSGHNTVSWYQQALGQGPQFIFQYYREEENGRGNFPPRFSGLQFPNYSSELNVNALELDDSALYLCASSSARGEQFFGPGTRLTVL.

V usage is TRBV28 and J usage is TRBJ1-5; D is uncertain. This CDR3 has 14 residues. V was cut by 6 bases and J by 2 bases, with 11 bases left in between. Germline V gene sequence: CDR1 MDHEN, CDR2 SYDVKM. CDR3 residues: CASSRAIGNQPQHF. The CDR3 DNA reads TGTGCCAGCAGCCGAGCCATCGGCAATCAGCCCCAGCATTTT.

On this clone: One junction end disagrees with the germline gene, perhaps due to a read error. J is TRBJ1-5 and V is TRBV5-1; D remains unclear. From germline, CDR1 is SGHRS and CDR2 YFSETQ. The length of the CDR3 is 14 residues. The CDR3 nucleotides read TGTGCCAGCACCATCGACGGAGCCAATCAGCCCCAGCATTTT. Translating gives CASTIDGANQPQHF.

The chain is built from TRBV5-8 and TRBJ2-7; 11 positions agree with TRBD2. CDR1 SGHTS and CDR2 YDEGEE come from the germline V gene. The J segment lost 7 bases and the V segment lost 4 bases, leaving 10 bases of the junction unmatched. The CDR3 length is 15 residues. The CDR3 region is CASSHGTSGRGEQYF. The DNA for the CDR3 is TGTGCCAGCAGCCACGGGACTAGCGGCCGGGGTGAGCAGTACTTC. The variable domain in full, with the rest retrieved from reference TRBV5-8 and TRBJ2-7, is EAGVTQSPTHLIKTRGQQATLRCSPISGHTSVYWYQQALGLGLQFLLWYDEGEERNRGNFPPRFSGRQFPNYSSELNVNALELEDSALYLCASSHGTSGRGEQYFGPGTRLTVT.

This clone has a single count. This chain links TRBV11-3 with TRBJ2-3; D uncertain. This CDR3 is built from 13 residues. CDR1 SGHNT and CDR2 YENEEA come from the germline V gene. Trimming pared 5 bases from V and 3 bases from J, leaving 9 bases between. The chain's CDR3 is CASSLRMTDTQYF. DNA for the CDR3: TGTGCCAGCAGCCTTCGTATGACAGATACGCAGTATTTT.

The V and J genes are TRBV2 and TRBJ2-7; TRBD1 matches at 10 bases. Germline V CDR1 and CDR2: SNHLY, FYNNEI. With V trimmed by 5 bases and J by 2 bases, 3 bases remained unmatched. The CDR3 has 14 residues. Here the CDR3 DNA reads TGTGCCAGCAGTATAGGACAGGGGGCCTACGAGCAGTACTTC. It yields the protein CASSIGQGAYEQYF.

This chain links TRBV6-6 with TRBJ2-7; the match to TRBD1 covers 8 bases. The CDR3 has 15 residues. Germline CDR1 reads MNHNY; CDR2 reads SVGAGI (reference sequence). The V and J ends lost 2 bases and 5 bases, in that order; junction bases with no gene match: 8. The CDR3: CASSYGGDRGNEQYF. CDR3 nucleotide sequence: TGTGCCAGCAGTTACGGCGGAGACAGGGGTAACGAGCAGTACTTC.

V gene TRBV9 combines with J gene TRBJ2-3; no firm D call. Germline CDR1 reads SGDLS; CDR2 reads YYNGEE. The CDR3 is 14 residues long. V lost 1 base and J lost 2, with 8 bases in between. Here the CDR3 DNA reads TGTGCCAGCAGCGTAAACTATTACACAGATACGCAGTATTTT. This gives the protein CASSVNYYTDTQYF. Supplemented by reference TRBV9 and TRBJ2-3, the full variable domain reads DSGVTQTPKHLITATGQRVTLRCSPRSGDLSVYWYQQSLDQGLQFLIQYYNGEERAKGNILERFSAQQFPDLHSELNLSSLELGDSALYFCASSVNYYTDTQYFGPGTRLTVL.

Note on this clone: The junction and the germline gene differ at one end; a read error may be behind it. The chain uses TRBV5-1 and TRBJ2-3; D remains unclear. CDR3 length: 14 amino acids. The germline V gene encodes CDR1 SGHRS and CDR2 YFSETQ. The CDR3 sequence is CASSPGSWTDTQYF. The CDR3 DNA follows: TGTGCCAGCAGCCCTGGTAGTTGGACAGATACGCAGTATTTT.

The chain uses TRBV21-1 and TRBJ2-2; the D call in the table, TRBD2, was not verified against the DNA. TRBV21-1 is described as a pseudogene. This CDR3 has 16 amino acids. The CDR3 coding sequence is TGTGCCAGATCGGGGACTAGCGGGGGGGAAACCGGGGAGCTGTTTTTT. It encodes CARSGTSGGETGELFF.

V and J are TRBV2 and TRBJ2-2, with 7 bases lining up with TRBD1. V dropped 9 bases and J dropped 2; count of bases not matched to a gene: 9. This CDR3 contains 15 residues. CDR1 is SNHLY and CDR2 is FYNNEI in the germline V gene. CDR3 amino acids: CASRTGTVNTGELFF. The CDR3 DNA sequence: TGTGCCAGTCGAACCGGGACAGTTAACACCGGGGAGCTGTTTTTT.

The J gene is TRBJ1-1, the V gene TRBV10-3; weak D call: TRBD1 (6 bases). The germline V gene encodes CDR1 ENHRY and CDR2 SYGVKD. CDR3 size: 11 residues. Trimming removed 9 bases from V and 7 bases from J, with 12 bases in between. The CDR3 spells CAISDSLEAFF. CDR3 bases: TGTGCCATTTCGGACAGCCTTGAAGCTTTCTTT.

The chain has TRBV4-1 and TRBJ2-7; 8 bases are a match to TRBD2. Germline V gene lookup returns CDR1 MGHRA and CDR2 YSYEKL. J was trimmed by 0 bases and V by 4 bases; bases with no gene match: 2. The CDR3 consists of 14 residues. The DNA for the CDR3 is TGCGCCAGCAGCCCCGGACTAGCCTCCTACGAGCAGTACTTC. It yields the protein CASSPGLASYEQYF.

This clone was seen only once. The chain couples TRBV5-1 to TRBJ2-6, with D possibly matching TRBD2 (6 bases). V gave up 4 bases and J gave up 0 bases, with 11 bases separating them. The CDR3 runs 16 residues. Germline-derived CDR1 and CDR2 are SGHRS and YFSETQ. CDR3 sequence reads: CASSPGGFSGANVLTF. CDR3 bases: TGCGCCAGCAGCCCCGGGGGTTTCTCTGGGGCCAACGTCCTGACTTTC.

V usage is TRBV4-1 and J usage is TRBJ2-5; 12 nucleotides agree with TRBD2. Per germline, CDR1 MGHRA and CDR2 YSYEKL. This CDR3 spans 18 amino acids. The J segment lost 5 bases and the V segment lost 2 bases, leaving 12 bases of the junction unmatched. In DNA, the CDR3 is TGCGCCAGCAGCCAATGGAAGACTAGCGGGGGATTGGGCGAGACCCAGTACTTC. Its translation: CASSQWKTSGGLGETQYF.

This rearrangement joins TRBV6-6 to TRBJ2-1; TRBD2 agrees at 13 bases. The CDR3 is 15 amino acids. Trimming cost V 4 bases and J 5 bases; bases outside gene matches: 2. Germline values: CDR1 MNHNY, CDR2 SVGAGI (reference sequence). The CDR3 DNA reads TGTGCCAGCAGTTTGACTAGCGGGGGGAACAATGAGCAGTTCTTC. Its protein is CASSLTSGGNNEQFF.

This chain connects TRBV5-8 to TRBJ2-4; a possible D gene is TRBD1 (5 bases). V lost 2 bases, J lost 8 bases, and 14 bases lay in between. The CDR3 loop spans 14 amino acids. Looked up from germline, CDR1 is SGHTS and CDR2 is YDEGEE. The CDR3, as DNA: TGTGCCAGCAGCTTCACTGACAGACCTGACATTCAGTACTTC. This encodes CASSFTDRPDIQYF. Full variable domain (missing parts from reference TRBV5-8 and TRBJ2-4): EAGVTQSPTHLIKTRGQQATLRCSPISGHTSVYWYQQALGLGLQFLLWYDEGEERNRGNFPPRFSGRQFPNYSSELNVNALELEDSALYLCASSFTDRPDIQYFGAGTRLSVL.

On this clone: Other DNA sequences in this sample translate to the same CDR3. The chain links TRBV9 to TRBJ2-7; D might be TRBD1 (5 bases). The V end lost 0 bases, the J end lost 0 bases, and 7 bases lay between the germline ends. The CDR3 sequence is 14 residues long. CDR1 is SGDLS and CDR2 is YYNGEE in the germline V gene. The CDR3 coding sequence is TGTGCCAGCAGCGTAGGGGGCAGCTCCTACGAGCAGTACTTC. This translates into CASSVGGSSYEQYF.

The CDR3 DNA follows: TGCGCCAGCAGCCCGTATGTTCTAGGAAATTCACCCCTCCACTTT. It specifies CASSPYVLGNSPLHF. The chain combines TRBV5-1 with TRBJ1-6, with D hard to call. Germline CDR1 is SGHRS and CDR2 is YFSETQ. This CDR3 is built from 15 residues. Trimming left V 4 bases short and J 7 bases short, with 15 bases between.

The rearrangement links TRBV30 to TRBJ1-6, with a possible D match to TRBD1 (5 bases). The ends were cut back, 1 base at V and 12 bases at J, with 13 bases in the middle. The V gene's germline CDR1 is GTSNPN and CDR2 SVGIG (reference sequence). This CDR3 region has 13 residues. The CDR3 here is CAWSAPDIQPLHF. In DNA form, the CDR3 reads TGTGCCTGGAGTGCCCCGGACATTCAACCCCTCCACTTT.

This clone has a handful of counts. This chain uses TRBV19 with TRBJ1-1, with no clear D. Germline V gives CDR1 LNHDA, CDR2 SQIVND (reference sequence). This CDR3 has 14 amino acids. Trimming cost V 5 bases and J 1 base, with 11 bases left between them. As DNA, the CDR3 is TGTGCCAGTAGTTACGGGTTGACGAACACTGAAGCTTTCTTT. Translation: CASSYGLTNTEAFF.

The CDR3, as DNA: TGTGCCAGCAGTGATGACTCGGACACTGAAGCTTTCTTT. Protein: CASSDDSDTEAFF. The chain employs TRBV6-6 and TRBJ1-1; D is undetermined. Germline V gene data show CDR1 as MNHNY and CDR2 as SVGAGI (reference sequence). The CDR3 length is 13 residues. V was trimmed by 5 bases and J by 3 bases, leaving 10 bases between them.

CDR3 sequence reads: CASSVGEGGRTDTQYF. CDR3 sequence (DNA): TGTGCCAGCAGCGTAGGGGAGGGGGGACGCACAGATACGCAGTATTTT. This chain joins TRBV9 and TRBJ2-3, with D possibly TRBD2 on 7 matching bases. Trimming removed 0 bases from V and 1 base from J, with 12 bases in between. This CDR3 contains 16 residues. Germline CDR1 is SGDLS and CDR2 is YYNGEE.